This TCR beta chain was identified during a study of shared clonotypes between healthy human individuals. Germline V lookup: CDR1 SGHAT, CDR2 FQNNGV. V lost 4 bases and J lost 6; bases outside the gene matches: 5. This CDR3 is 15 amino acids long. The table came from immunoSEQ multiplex PCR; TCRdb's copy has only in-frame clones and leaves some out. Counted here are approximately 350,000 clones, about 74% occurring once; the ten biggest clones make up about 9.3%. The rearrangement links TRBV11-2 to TRBJ2-1; the match to TRBD2 covers 11 bases. The sequence was obtained from a man between 25 and 39 years old in good health. The source material was memory CD4+ T cells sorted from blood. The sample's subset: CD45RA-negative fraction. The chain's CDR3 is CASSSLAGAVNEQFF. CDR3 DNA sequence: TGTGCCAGCAGCTCACTAGCGGGAGCTGTCAATGAGCAGTTCTTC. The full variable domain, rest sourced from reference TRBV11-2 and TRBJ2-1, is EAGVAQSPRYKIIEKRQSVAFWCNPISGHATLYWYQQILGQGPKLLIQFQNNGVVDDSQLPKDRFSAERLKGVDSTLKIQPAKLEDSAVYLCASSSLAGAVNEQFFGPGTRLTVL.